Listed below are T cell receptor beta chains from one sample, sequenced in a study of T cell changes during pregnancy in multiple sclerosis. Clones were sequenced by immunoSEQ multiplex PCR, and TCRdb holds only the in-frame ones, with some missing. The sample carries roughly 84,000 clones, 93% recorded once. Specimen: peripheral blood, collected in the third trimester of pregnancy. Receptor source: a female donor in good health, enrolled as a control in a pregnancy study. CDR3s include the opening cysteine and the closing phenylalanine or tryptophan. The D gene is left open where the match is weak. The size of a clone is reported for some rows only, either as once, few or many, or as a class for expanded clones.

v_call	d_call	clone_size	j_call	cdr3_nt	cdr3_aa
TRBV21-1	-	-	TRBJ1-5	TGTGCCAGCAGCAATGGTATTAGGCGGCCTTCGGGTCAGCCCCAGCATTTT	CASSNGIRRPSGQPQHF
TRBV7-2	TRBD2	-	TRBJ2-5	TGTGCCAGCAGCGTTACCGGGACTAGCGTCTGGGAGACCCAGTACTTC	CASSVTGTSVWETQYF
TRBV30	-	-	TRBJ1-4	TGTGCCTGGAGCGCCTCACAGGGCGGGGGCGAAAAACTGTTTTTT	CAWSASQGGGEKLFF
TRBV2	-	-	TRBJ1-5	TGTGCCAGCAGTGAAGCGGGGGGGGGCGCAGGTCAGCCCCAGCATTTT	CASSEAGGGAGQPQHF
TRBV5-1	-	-	TRBJ2-3	TGCGCCAGCAGCTTGTTAGCCGCGACAGATACGCAGTATTTT	CASSLLAATDTQYF
TRBV4-2	TRBD1	-	TRBJ2-1	TGTGCCAGCAGCCAAGAAACGGGACAGGGGTACAATGAGCAGTTCTTC	CASSQETGQGYNEQFF
TRBV6-5	TRBD2	-	TRBJ2-7	TGTGCCAGCCGGGACTACCCAGACGCCTACGAGCAGTACTTC	CASRDYPDAYEQYF
TRBV5-1	TRBD2	-	TRBJ2-1	TGCGCCAGCAGCGTCGGCGGGGGCAATGAGCAGTTCTTC	CASSVGGGNEQFF
TRBV2	TRBD1	-	TRBJ1-1	TGTGCCAGCAGGGACAGGACTGGGACCGAAGCTTTCTTT	CASRDRTGTEAFF
TRBV5-4	TRBD1	-	TRBJ1-3	TGTGCCAGCAGCTTGTCCAGGGGGCCTACTGGAAACACCATATATTTT	CASSLSRGPTGNTIYF
TRBV30	-	-	TRBJ2-2	TGTGCCTGGACCTCCGGGAGACACACCGGGGAGCTGTTTTTT	CAWTSGRHTGELFF
TRBV1	-	-	TRBJ1-2	TGCACCAGCAGCCAATCGTCCGGGGAGGGCTACACCTTC	CTSSQSSGEGYTF
TRBV2	-	-	TRBJ1-1	TGTGCCAGCAGTGAAGCGCGAGGCTACACTGAAGCTTTCTTT	CASSEARGYTEAFF
TRBV4-1	TRBD1	-	TRBJ1-1	TGCGCCAGCAGCCAAGGGCAGGGGGCGAACACTGAAGCTTTCTTT	CASSQGQGANTEAFF
TRBV19	TRBD1	-	TRBJ1-2	TGTGCCAGTAGTATTGTCGGGACAGGGTTATATGGCTACACCTTC	CASSIVGTGLYGYTF
TRBV5-1	-	-	TRBJ2-7	TGCGCCAGCAGCGGCGGACAGCCTCCCTACGAGCAGTACTTC	CASSGGQPPYEQYF
TRBV6-6	TRBD1	-	TRBJ1-3	TGTGCCAGCAGTCCCGGGACAGGGGCGCACACCATATATTTT	CASSPGTGAHTIYF
TRBV7-2	TRBD2	-	TRBJ2-7	TGTGCCAGCAGCGGAACTAGCGGCAGCTCCTACGAGCAGTACTTC	CASSGTSGSSYEQYF
TRBV28	TRBD1	-	TRBJ2-3	TGTGCCAGCAGTCCCGACAGGGTTAGCACAGATACGCAGTATTTT	CASSPDRVSTDTQYF
TRBV10-3	-	-	TRBJ1-1	TGTGCCATCAGTTACCTTGAGGACACTGAAGCTTTCTTT	CAISYLEDTEAFF
TRBV5-4	-	-	TRBJ2-7	TGTGCCAGCAGCTTCGGGGGAAGGGACGCGGGCGAGCAGTACTTC	CASSFGGRDAGEQYF
TRBV27	-	-	TRBJ1-5	TGTGCCAGCAGTTTATGGCAGGACGGGAAGCCCCAGCATTTT	CASSLWQDGKPQHF
TRBV9	TRBD2	-	TRBJ2-7	TGTGCCAGCAGCGCCGGACTAGCGGGAGGTCAGTACGAGCAGTACTTC	CASSAGLAGGQYEQYF
TRBV4-1	TRBD2	-	TRBJ2-1	TGCGCCAGCAGCCAACCGGGACTAGCGACGAATGAGCAGTTCTTC	CASSQPGLATNEQFF
TRBV4-1	-	-	TRBJ1-2	TGCGCCAGCAGCCAAGAAGGGGGGGGCCAGACCCACTATGGCTACACCTTC	CASSQEGGGQTHYGYTF
TRBV6-1	-	-	TRBJ1-2	TGTGCCATCGAATACAGGCTGGAGGGCTACACCTTC	CAIEYRLEGYTF
TRBV6-5	-	-	TRBJ2-7	TGTGCCAGCAGCCCCAGCTCCTACGAGCAGTACTTC	CASSPSSYEQYF
TRBV7-8	-	-	TRBJ2-7	TGTGCCAGCAGCTTGATGACAGCGACCTACGAGCAGTACTTC	CASSLMTATYEQYF
TRBV4-2	TRBD2	-	TRBJ2-3	TGTGCCAGCAGCCTGGAGCGGGAGGGACCAGATACGCAGTATTTT	CASSLEREGPDTQYF
TRBV28	-	-	TRBJ1-5	TGTGCCAGCAGTTTGGGCAGTCTCCTCAATCAGCCCCAGCATTTT	CASSLGSLLNQPQHF
TRBV2	-	-	TRBJ1-2	TGTGCCAGCAGTGTTGAGGAGGGCAGATACTATGGCTACACCTTC	CASSVEEGRYYGYTF
TRBV7-9	TRBD2	-	TRBJ2-1	TGTGCCAGCAGTCAAGGACTAGCGCGAACCAATGAGCAGTTCTTC	CASSQGLARTNEQFF
TRBV28	TRBD1	-	TRBJ2-1	TGTGCCAGCAGTTTCGAGCCCGGGGCAGGGGGAGATGAGCAGTTCTTC	CASSFEPGAGGDEQFF
TRBV5-1	TRBD2	-	TRBJ2-1	TGCGCCAGCAGCTTGGGGCTAGCGGGAGGTGGTAGTGAGCAGTTCTTC	CASSLGLAGGGSEQFF
TRBV19	TRBD1	-	TRBJ1-5	TGTGCCAGTCGGGGACAGGGGGGAGGCAATCAGCCCCAGCATTTT	CASRGQGGGNQPQHF
TRBV2	TRBD1	-	TRBJ1-1	TGTGCCAGCAGTGAAGCGAAGGACAGGTCAATCGGAACTGAAGCTTTCTTT	CASSEAKDRSIGTEAFF
TRBV5-4	-	-	TRBJ2-1	TGTGCCAGCAGTCTAACAGGGAGCTCCTACAATGAGCAGTTCTTC	CASSLTGSSYNEQFF
TRBV4-2	TRBD1	-	TRBJ2-7	TGTGCCAGCAGCCTTGACAGGGAAGTAGTAGGCGAGCAGTACTTC	CASSLDREVVGEQYF
TRBV7-5	-	-	TRBJ2-2	TGTGTCAGAAGCTTCCGACTAGCGGGAGGGGACGGGGAGCTGTTTTTT	CVRSFRLAGGDGELFF
TRBV7-9	-	-	TRBJ1-2	TGTGCCAGCGGAACGTCAGGTGCTTATGGCTACACCTTC	CASGTSGAYGYTF
TRBV5-6	TRBD1	-	TRBJ1-4	TGTGCCAGCAGCCCTGACAGGGGTCGGACTAATGAAAAACTGTTTTTT	CASSPDRGRTNEKLFF
TRBV14	-	-	TRBJ2-5	TGTGCCAGCAGCCACGGGAACTATCGGGGTGAGACCCAGTACTTC	CASSHGNYRGETQYF
TRBV4-1	TRBD1	-	TRBJ2-3	TGCGCCAGCACTCTTGGACAGGACCCCACAGATACGCAGTATTTT	CASTLGQDPTDTQYF
TRBV9	-	-	TRBJ2-5	TGTGCCAGCAGCGAGACTGAGGGAGAGGTGGAGACCCAGTACTTC	CASSETEGEVETQYF
TRBV11-3	TRBD1	-	TRBJ1-1	TGTGCCAGCAGCTTAGATCCCCGCGGCGAACAGGGGGAGTCGAACACTGAAGCTTTCTTT	CASSLDPRGEQGESNTEAFF
TRBV7-2	-	-	TRBJ1-5	TGTGCCAGCAGCCCGAGCAATCAGCCCCAGCATTTT	CASSPSNQPQHF
TRBV27	-	-	TRBJ1-5	TGTGCCAGCAGTAGCCGGGACATCCGAACCAATCAGCCCCAGCATTTT	CASSSRDIRTNQPQHF
TRBV4-2	TRBD1	once	TRBJ2-4	TGTGCCAGCAGCCAAGATGGTGGGACAGGGACGTTGTCCATTCAGTACTTC	CASSQDGGTGTLSIQYF
TRBV4-1	TRBD1	-	TRBJ2-5	TGCGCCAGCAGCCCCCGACAGGGGTTTCGGGGGTCGGAGACCCAGTACTTC	CASSPRQGFRGSETQYF
TRBV28	-	-	TRBJ1-4	TGTGCCAGCGCTCCGGGACACCTTTCAACTAATGAAAAACTGTTTTTT	CASAPGHLSTNEKLFF
TRBV29-1	TRBD2	-	TRBJ2-1	TGCAGCGCGGGGACTAGCGGAGTCTACAATGAGCAGTTCTTC	CSAGTSGVYNEQFF
TRBV28	TRBD1	-	TRBJ2-7	TGTGCCAGCAGCCTAGCCGGGACAGGGGTCGCAAAGCAGTACTTC	CASSLAGTGVAKQYF